A selection of T cell receptor beta chains follows, all from one sample in a study of T-cell reconstitution after alpha-beta-depleted transplantation in children. TCRdb reprocessed the PCR reads via MiXCR and lists one record per CDR3 protein. The sample lists more than 450,000 distinct CDR3 sequences; approximately 20% were seen once. The sequenced sample was PBMCs from the stem cell graft donor, obtained from the stem cell graft. The receptors shown here come from a human donor who donated a stem cell graft to a child with acute lymphoblastic leukemia. Both conserved end residues are part of each CDR3. Only some rows state a clone size, as once, few, many or a class for expanded clones.

v_call	clone_size	j_call	cdr3_aa
TRBV14	NA	TRBJ2-1	CASSQRVGPWDEQFF
TRBV5-6	NA	TRBJ2-5	CASSLTGARKTQYF
TRBV18	NA	TRBJ1-1	CASSPPRGGVNTEAFF
TRBV5-6	few	TRBJ2-7	CASSLVPRTSVSYEQYF
TRBV24-1	few	TRBJ1-2	CATSDFGQGAGGYTF
TRBV5-1	NA	TRBJ1-2	CASSLGPIPNYGYTF
TRBV5-1	NA	TRBJ1-2	CASRITGPSGYTF
TRBV9	few	TRBJ1-2	CASNRGEDYGYTF
TRBV20-1	few	TRBJ1-3	CSAKKGTSGNTIYF
TRBV7-6	NA	TRBJ2-1	CASRPSGRATYNEQFF
TRBV5-1	NA	TRBJ2-7	CASSLDREWAPRYEQYF
TRBV4-2	NA	TRBJ1-1	CASSQGVTIPYTEAFF
TRBV5-1	NA	TRBJ2-1	CASSLGPGQGSWRVNNEQFF
TRBV7-2	few	TRBJ2-5	CASRTNPGPSTGTQYF
TRBV10-3	NA	TRBJ2-7	CAISGPQSYEQYF
TRBV6-2/TRBV6-3	few	TRBJ2-1	CASSRDLRQNYNEQFF
TRBV6-5	few	TRBJ2-7	CASSYRAAGGGYEQYF
TRBV2	NA	TRBJ1-2	CASSEARGYGYTF
TRBV25-1	NA	TRBJ2-5	CASSDIQGTIETQYF
TRBV5-5	few	TRBJ2-1	CASSLTVYFYNEQFF
TRBV10-3	NA	TRBJ2-1	CAIRPGTSGNEQFF
TRBV6-1	many	TRBJ1-2	CASSEAGDRLYGYTF
TRBV11-2	few	TRBJ1-5	CASSLAPGGRQPQHF
TRBV6-1	NA	TRBJ2-7	CASTLSGSRSYEQYF
TRBV25-1	few	TRBJ2-7	CASSVTARETGYSYEQYF
TRBV6-5	few	TRBJ2-1	CASSYSMIYEQFF
TRBV29-1	NA	TRBJ2-2	CSIWTDTGELFF
TRBV20-1	NA	TRBJ2-1	CSASPAAYNEQFF
TRBV20-1	few	TRBJ2-7	CCARDAIAFHPYEQYF
TRBV7-9	NA	TRBJ1-1	CASSLTSDGQGTEAFF